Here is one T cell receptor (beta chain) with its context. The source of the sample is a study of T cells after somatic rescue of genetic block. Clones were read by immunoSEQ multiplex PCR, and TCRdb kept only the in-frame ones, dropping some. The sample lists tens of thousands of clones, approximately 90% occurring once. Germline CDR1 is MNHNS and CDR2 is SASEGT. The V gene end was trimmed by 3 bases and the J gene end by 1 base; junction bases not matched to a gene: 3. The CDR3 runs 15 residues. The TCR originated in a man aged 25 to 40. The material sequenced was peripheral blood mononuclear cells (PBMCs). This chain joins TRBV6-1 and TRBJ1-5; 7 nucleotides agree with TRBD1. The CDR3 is CASSENRGSNQPQHF. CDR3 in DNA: TGTGCCAGCAGTGAGAACAGGGGAAGCAATCAGCCCCAGCATTTT.